The entry that follows covers one T cell receptor (beta chain) sequence. These data originate in a study of cytomegalovirus exposure and HLA in healthy donors. Study details: Assignment to the Caucasian-associated ancestry cluster applied to approximately 80% of the approximately 400 genotyped donors.

At sampling all donors were nominally healthy, likely with unrecorded immune exposures. PCR primers comprised 60 Vbeta and 13 Jbeta primers. Clones were read by immunoSEQ multiplex PCR, and TCRdb kept only the in-frame ones, dropping some. This repertoire shows roughly 100,000 clones, 76% found once; its top ten account for approximately 8.2%. CDR1 and CDR2 (germline): SQVTM, ANQGSEA. With 6 bases removed from V and 5 bases from J, the gap between germline ends came to 21 bases. The CDR3 covers 15 residues. The TCR comes from a man aged 35 to 55 in good health and CMV-seropositive. The chain carries TRBV29-1 and TRBJ2-3, with a possible D match to TRBD2 (7 bases). Sequencing was done on a sample of PBMCs. The CDR3 region is CSVGWGGALGDTQYF. The CDR3, as DNA: TGCAGCGTAGGATGGGGGGGCGCTTTGGGAGATACGCAGTATTTT.